The sequence of this T cell receptor (beta chain) was determined in a study of cytomegalovirus exposure and HLA in healthy donors. Study-wide findings and caveats: TCR beta sequences reportedly predicted most subjects' HLA-A and HLA-B alleles accurately. TCR beta V segments were, for the most part, productive about 87% or about 30% of the time in an earlier analysis.

CDR3 length: 13 residues. Losses at the gene ends were 2 bases for V and 6 bases for J; bases not matched to a gene: 1. The germline gives CDR1 SGHVS, CDR2 FQNEAQ. A multiplex PCR was run with 60 Vbeta primers and 13 Jbeta primers. Method: immunoSEQ multiplex PCR; TCRdb's copy keeps in-frame clones and lacks some. The sample carries about 130,000 clones, 80% recorded once. The table lists this clone with a few counts. The antigen is not known. The sequence derives from a man aged 25-45 years in good health. The sequenced sample consisted of PBMCs. V is TRBV7-8 and J is TRBJ1-2; 9 bases are a match to TRBD1. CDR3 amino acids: CASSLRDRDGYTF. CDR3 bases: TGTGCCAGCAGCTTAAGGGACAGGGATGGCTACACCTTC.